The clone carrying this T cell receptor (beta chain) has just a few counts. This entry is derived from a study of blood T cells in healthy people across ages. Then a second PCR, running roughly 7 to 11 cycles, was carried out with a sample-barcoded 5' primer and a J-beta primer mix. MiXCR, run by TCRdb on the 5' RACE reads, gives a single entry per CDR3 protein. The table lists about 630,000 distinct CDR3 sequences, roughly 21% of them singletons. Sequencing was carried out using blood. The origin of this receptor is a man between 65 and 79 years old in good health.

CDR3 in DNA: TGTGCCAGCAGTCCGACAGGGGGTGGCACAGATACGCAGTATTTT. It encodes CASSPTGGGTDTQYF. The gene calls are TRBV6-1 and TRBJ2-3; the match to TRBD1 covers 9 bases. Germline V CDR1 and CDR2: MNHNS, SASEGT. The V and J ends lost 5 bases and 1 base, in that order; junction bases with no gene match: 4. CDR3 size: 15 residues.